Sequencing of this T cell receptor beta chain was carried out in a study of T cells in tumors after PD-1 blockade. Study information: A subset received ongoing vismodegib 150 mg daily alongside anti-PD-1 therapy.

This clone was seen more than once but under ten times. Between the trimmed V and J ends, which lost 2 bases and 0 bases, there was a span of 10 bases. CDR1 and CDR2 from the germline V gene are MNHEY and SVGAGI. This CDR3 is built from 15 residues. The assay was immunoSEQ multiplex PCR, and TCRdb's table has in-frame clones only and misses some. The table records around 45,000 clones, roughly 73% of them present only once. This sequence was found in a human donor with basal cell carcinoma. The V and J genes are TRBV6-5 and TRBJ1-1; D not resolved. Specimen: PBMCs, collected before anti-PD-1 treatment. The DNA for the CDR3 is TGTGCCAGCAGTTACGGTCGGCAGATGAACACTGAAGCTTTCTTT. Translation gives CASSYGRQMNTEAFF.